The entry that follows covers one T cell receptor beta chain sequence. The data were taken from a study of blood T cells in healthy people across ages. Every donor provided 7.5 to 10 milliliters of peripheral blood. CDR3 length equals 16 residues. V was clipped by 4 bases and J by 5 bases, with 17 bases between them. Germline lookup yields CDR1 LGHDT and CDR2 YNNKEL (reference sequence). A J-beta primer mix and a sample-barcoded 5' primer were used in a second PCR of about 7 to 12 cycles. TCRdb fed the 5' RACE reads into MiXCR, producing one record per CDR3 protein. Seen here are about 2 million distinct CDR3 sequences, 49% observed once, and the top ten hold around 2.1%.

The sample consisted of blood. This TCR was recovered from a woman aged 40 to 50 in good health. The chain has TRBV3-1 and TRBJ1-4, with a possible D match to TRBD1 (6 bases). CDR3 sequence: CASSRTQGRVNEKLFF. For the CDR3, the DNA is TGTGCCAGCAGCCGAACACAGGGTCGGGTGAATGAAAAACTGTTTTTT.